This TCR beta chain came from a study of CD8 T cells in ankylosing spondylitis. Overall study results and limits: Reports of some motif variants in reactive arthritis synovial fluid and blood predate this one. Clones tied to disease were said to be significantly enriched in matched ankylosing spondylitis synovial fluid.

Preparation of TCR beta libraries was done by quantitative 5'-RACE with molecular barcodes. A single record per CDR3 protein comes from TCRdb applying MiXCR to the 5' RACE reads. The data show tens of thousands of distinct CDR3 sequences, roughly 5.3% seen once. In its sample, this clonotype was seen many times. Its antigen is unknown. Germline values: CDR1 SGDLS, CDR2 YYNGEE. V shed 3 bases, J shed 1 base, and the junction held 0 bases outside the gene matches. This CDR3 spans 15 amino acids. This TCR derives from a male donor with ankylosing spondylitis or in good health (not recorded which). The sample comprised blood, either unsorted or a sorted T cell fraction (not recorded which). The chain recombines TRBV9 with TRBJ2-6; 8 positions agree with TRBD2. In nucleotides, the CDR3 is TGTGCCAGCAGCGCGGGGGGGTCTGGGGCCAACGTCCTGACTTTC. This translates into CASSAGGSGANVLTF.